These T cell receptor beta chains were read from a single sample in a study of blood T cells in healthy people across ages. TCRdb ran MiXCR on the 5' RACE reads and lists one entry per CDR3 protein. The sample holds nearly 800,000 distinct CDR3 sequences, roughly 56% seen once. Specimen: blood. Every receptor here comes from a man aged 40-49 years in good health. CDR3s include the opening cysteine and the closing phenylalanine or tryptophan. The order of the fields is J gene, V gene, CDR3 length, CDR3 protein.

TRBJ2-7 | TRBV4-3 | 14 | CASSPRTGAYEQYF
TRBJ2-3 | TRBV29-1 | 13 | CSVVDRETDTQYF
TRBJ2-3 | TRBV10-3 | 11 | CATTATDTQYF
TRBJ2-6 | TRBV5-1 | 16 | CASSWDRSSGANVLTF
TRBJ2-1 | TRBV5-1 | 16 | CASSLWAGDTYNEQFF
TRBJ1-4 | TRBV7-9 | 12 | CASSLEYEKLFF
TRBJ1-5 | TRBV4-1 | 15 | CASSLRVSDNQPQHF
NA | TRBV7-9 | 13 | CASSSDSGNEQYF
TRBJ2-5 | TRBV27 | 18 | CASSPNHGRPGEQETQYF
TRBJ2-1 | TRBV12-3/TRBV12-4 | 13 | CASSYGGSNEQFF
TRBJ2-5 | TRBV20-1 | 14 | CSARDQSSGETQYF
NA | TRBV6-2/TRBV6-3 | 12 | CASSYASFEQYF
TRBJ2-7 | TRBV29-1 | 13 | CSVEEPAAYEQYF
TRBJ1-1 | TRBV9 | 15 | CASSAEGRRNTEAFF
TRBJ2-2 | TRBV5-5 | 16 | CASSLRLAGGIGELFF
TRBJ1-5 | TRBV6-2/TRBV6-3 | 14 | CASSPGQWEQPQHF
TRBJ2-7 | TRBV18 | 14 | CASSPLPAATEQYF
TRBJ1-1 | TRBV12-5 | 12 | CASGQTGDEAFF
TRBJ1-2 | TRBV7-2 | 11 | CASSSRYGYTF
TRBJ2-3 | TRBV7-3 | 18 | CASSLTGNYGSGTDTQYF
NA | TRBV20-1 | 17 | CSARGGRTGRSKNIQYF
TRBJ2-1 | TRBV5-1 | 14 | CASSVRQGENEQFF
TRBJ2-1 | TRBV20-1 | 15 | CSAHRPGTAYNEQFF
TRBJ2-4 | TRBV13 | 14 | CASSVRENGNIQYF
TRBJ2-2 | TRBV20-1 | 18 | CSARDGLAGGLNTGELFF
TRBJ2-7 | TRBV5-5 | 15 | CASSSEDRGEYEQYF
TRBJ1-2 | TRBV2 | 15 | CASPKRGRENSGYTF
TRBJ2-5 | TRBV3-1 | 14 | CASSRGQGSEIQYF